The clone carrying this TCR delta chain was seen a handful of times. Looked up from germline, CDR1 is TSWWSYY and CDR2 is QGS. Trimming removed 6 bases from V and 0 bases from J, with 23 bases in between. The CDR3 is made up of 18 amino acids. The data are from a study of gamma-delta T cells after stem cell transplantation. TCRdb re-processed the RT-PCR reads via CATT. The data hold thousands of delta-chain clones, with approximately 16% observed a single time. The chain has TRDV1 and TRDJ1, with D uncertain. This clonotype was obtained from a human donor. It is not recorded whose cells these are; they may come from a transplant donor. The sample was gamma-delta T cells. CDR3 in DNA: TGTGCTCTTGGCGGAGACTACGGAGGACTATCGTACACCGATAAACTCATCTTT. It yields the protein CALGGDYGGLSYTDKLIF.